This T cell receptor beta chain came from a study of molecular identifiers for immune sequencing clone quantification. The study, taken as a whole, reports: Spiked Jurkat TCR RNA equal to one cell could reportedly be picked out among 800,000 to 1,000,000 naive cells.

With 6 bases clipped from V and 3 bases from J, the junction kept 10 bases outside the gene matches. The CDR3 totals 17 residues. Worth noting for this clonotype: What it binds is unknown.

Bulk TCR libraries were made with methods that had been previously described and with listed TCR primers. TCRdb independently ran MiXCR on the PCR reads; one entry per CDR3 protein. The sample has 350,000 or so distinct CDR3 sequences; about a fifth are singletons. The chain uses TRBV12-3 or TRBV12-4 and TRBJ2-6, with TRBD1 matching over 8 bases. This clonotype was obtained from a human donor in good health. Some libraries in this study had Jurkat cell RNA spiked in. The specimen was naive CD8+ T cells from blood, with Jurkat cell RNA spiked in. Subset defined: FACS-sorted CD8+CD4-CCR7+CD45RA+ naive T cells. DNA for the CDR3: TGTGCCAGCAGCCTAGGACAGGGAGGCTTTGGGGCCAACGTCCTGACTTTC. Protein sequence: CASSLGQGGFGANVLTF.